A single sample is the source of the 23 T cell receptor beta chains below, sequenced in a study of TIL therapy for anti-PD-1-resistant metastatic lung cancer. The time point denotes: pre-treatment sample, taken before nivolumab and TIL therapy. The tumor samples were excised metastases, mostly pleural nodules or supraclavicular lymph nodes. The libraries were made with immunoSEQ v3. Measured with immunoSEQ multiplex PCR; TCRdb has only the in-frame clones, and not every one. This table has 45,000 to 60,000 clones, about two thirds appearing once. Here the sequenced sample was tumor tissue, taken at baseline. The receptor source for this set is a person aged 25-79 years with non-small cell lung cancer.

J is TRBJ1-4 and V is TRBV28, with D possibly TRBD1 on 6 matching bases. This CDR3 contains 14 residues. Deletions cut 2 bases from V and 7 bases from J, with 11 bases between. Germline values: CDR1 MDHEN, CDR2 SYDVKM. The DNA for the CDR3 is TGTGCCAGCAGTTTAGGAGGGGGAGGTGAAAAACTGTTTTTT. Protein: CASSLGGGGEKLFF.

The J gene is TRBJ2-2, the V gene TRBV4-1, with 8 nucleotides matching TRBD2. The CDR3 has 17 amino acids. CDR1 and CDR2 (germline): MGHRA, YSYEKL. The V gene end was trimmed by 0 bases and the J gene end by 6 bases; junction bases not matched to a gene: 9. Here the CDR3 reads CASSQETSGLDPGELFF. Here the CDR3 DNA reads TGCGCCAGCAGCCAAGAAACGTCGGGACTAGATCCCGGGGAGCTGTTTTTT.

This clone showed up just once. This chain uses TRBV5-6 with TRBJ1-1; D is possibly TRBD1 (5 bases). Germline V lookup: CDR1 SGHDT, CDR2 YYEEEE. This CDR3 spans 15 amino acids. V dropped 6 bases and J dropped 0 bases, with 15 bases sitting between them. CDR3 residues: CASTALDNMNTEAFF. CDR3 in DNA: TGTGCCAGCACCGCGCTGGACAACATGAACACTGAAGCTTTCTTT.

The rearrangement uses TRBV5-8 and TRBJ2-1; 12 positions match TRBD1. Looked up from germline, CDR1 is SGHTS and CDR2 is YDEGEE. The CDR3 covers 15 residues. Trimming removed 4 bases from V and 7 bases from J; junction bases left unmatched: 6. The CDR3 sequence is CASSPGQGALNEQFF. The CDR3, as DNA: TGTGCCAGCAGCCCGGGACAGGGGGCTTTGAATGAGCAGTTCTTC. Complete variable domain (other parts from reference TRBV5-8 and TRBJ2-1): EAGVTQSPTHLIKTRGQQATLRCSPISGHTSVYWYQQALGLGLQFLLWYDEGEERNRGNFPPRFSGRQFPNYSSELNVNALELEDSALYLCASSPGQGALNEQFFGPGTRLTVL.

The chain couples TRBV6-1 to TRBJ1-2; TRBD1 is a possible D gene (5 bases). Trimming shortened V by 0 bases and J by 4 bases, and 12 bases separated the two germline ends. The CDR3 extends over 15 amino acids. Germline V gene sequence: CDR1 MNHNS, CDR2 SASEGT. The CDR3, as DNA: TGTGCCAGCAGTGAAGCGGTCCAGGGCTCCTATGGCTACACCTTC. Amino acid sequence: CASSEAVQGSYGYTF.

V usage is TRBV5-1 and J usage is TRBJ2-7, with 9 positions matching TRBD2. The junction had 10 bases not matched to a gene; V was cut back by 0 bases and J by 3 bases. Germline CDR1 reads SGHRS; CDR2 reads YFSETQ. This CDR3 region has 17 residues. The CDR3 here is CASSLGGGARPDYEQYF. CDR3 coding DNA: TGCGCCAGCAGCTTGGGCGGGGGGGCACGACCGGACTACGAGCAGTACTTC. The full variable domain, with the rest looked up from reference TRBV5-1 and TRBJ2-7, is KAGVTQTPRYLIKTRGQQVTLSCSPISGHRSVSWYQQTPGQGLQFLFEYFSETQRNKGNFPGRFSGRQFSNSRSEMNVSTLELGDSALYLCASSLGGGARPDYEQYFGPGTRLTVT.

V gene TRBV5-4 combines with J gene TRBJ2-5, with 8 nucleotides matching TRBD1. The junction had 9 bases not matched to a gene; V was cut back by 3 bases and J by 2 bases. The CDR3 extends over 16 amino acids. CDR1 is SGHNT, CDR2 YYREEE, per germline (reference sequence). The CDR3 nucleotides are TGTGCCAGCAGCTCCCCCGGGACAGGACGGCAAGAGACCCAGTACTTC. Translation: CASSSPGTGRQETQYF. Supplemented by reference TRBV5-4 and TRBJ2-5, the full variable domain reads ETGVTQSPTHLIKTRGQQVTLRCSSQSGHNTVSWYQQALGQGPQFIFQYYREEENGRGNFPPRFSGLQFPNYSSELNVNALELDDSALYLCASSSPGTGRQETQYFGPGTRLLVL.

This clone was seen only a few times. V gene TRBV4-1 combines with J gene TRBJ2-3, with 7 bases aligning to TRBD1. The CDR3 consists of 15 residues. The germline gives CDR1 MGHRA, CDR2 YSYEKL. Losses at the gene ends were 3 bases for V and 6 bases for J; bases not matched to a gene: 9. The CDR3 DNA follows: TGCGCCAGCAGCCAGCGACAGGGATCGTGGGATACGCAGTATTTT. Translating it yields CASSQRQGSWDTQYF.

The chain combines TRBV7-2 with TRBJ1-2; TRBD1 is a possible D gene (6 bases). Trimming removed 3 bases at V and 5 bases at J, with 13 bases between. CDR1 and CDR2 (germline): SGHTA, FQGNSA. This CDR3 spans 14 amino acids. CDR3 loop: CASSFPRGEYGYTF. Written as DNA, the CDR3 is TGTGCCAGCAGCTTTCCAAGGGGGGAGTATGGCTACACCTTC.

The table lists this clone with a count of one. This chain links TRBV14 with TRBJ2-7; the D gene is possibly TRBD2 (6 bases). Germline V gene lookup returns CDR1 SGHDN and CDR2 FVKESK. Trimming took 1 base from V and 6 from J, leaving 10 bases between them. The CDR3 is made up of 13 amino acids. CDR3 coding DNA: TGTGCCAGCAGCCAAGTCGGGAGAGGCGAGCAGTACTTC. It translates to CASSQVGRGEQYF.

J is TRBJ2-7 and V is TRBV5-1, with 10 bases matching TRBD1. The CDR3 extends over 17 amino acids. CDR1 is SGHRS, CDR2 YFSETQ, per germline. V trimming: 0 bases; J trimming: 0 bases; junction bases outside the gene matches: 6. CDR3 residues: CASSLGLGQGISYEQYF. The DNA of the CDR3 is TGCGCCAGCAGCTTGGGTTTGGGACAGGGGATCTCCTACGAGCAGTACTTC.

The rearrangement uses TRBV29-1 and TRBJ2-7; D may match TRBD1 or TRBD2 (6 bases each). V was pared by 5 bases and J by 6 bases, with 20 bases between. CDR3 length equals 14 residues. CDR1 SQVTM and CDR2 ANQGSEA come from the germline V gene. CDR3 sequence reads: CSVPGAGPLSEQYF. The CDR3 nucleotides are TGCAGCGTTCCGGGGGCGGGACCGCTCTCCGAGCAGTACTTC.

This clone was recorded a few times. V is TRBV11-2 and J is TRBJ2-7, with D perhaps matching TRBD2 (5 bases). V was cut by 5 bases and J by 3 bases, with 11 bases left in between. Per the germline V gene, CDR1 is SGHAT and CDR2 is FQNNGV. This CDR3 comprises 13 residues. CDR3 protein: CASSPGGDYEQYF. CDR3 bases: TGTGCCAGCAGCCCCGGAGGAGACTACGAGCAGTACTTC.

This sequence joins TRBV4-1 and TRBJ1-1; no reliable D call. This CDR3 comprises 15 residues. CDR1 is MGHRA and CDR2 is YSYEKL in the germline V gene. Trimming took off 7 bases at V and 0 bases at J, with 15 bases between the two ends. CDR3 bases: TGCGCCAGCACGGTTACACAGAGTCTGAACACTGAAGCTTTCTTT. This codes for CASTVTQSLNTEAFF.

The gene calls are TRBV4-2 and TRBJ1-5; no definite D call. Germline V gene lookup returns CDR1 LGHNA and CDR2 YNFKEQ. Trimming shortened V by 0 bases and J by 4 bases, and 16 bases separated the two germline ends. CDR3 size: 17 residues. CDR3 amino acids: CASSQERDGDGNQPQHF. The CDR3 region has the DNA TGTGCCAGCAGCCAAGAAAGAGACGGGGATGGAAATCAGCCCCAGCATTTT.

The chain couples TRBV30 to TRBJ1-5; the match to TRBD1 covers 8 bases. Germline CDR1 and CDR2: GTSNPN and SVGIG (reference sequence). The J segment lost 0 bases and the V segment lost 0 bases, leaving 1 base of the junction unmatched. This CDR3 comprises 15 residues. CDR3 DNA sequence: TGTGCCTGGAGTGTGGGGACAGGTAGCAATCAGCCCCAGCATTTT. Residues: CAWSVGTGSNQPQHF.

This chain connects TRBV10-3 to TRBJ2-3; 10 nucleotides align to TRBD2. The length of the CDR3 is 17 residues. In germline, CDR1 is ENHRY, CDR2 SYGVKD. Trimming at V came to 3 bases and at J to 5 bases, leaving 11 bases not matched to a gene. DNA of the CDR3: TGTGCCATCAGTGACCCGTCGGTAGCGGGAGGCCGAGATACGCAGTATTTT. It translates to CAISDPSVAGGRDTQYF.

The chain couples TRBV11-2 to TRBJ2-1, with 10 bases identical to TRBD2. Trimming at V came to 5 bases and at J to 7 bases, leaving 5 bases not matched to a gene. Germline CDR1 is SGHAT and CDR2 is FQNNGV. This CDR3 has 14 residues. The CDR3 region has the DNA TGTGCCAGCAGCATAGCGGGGGGTCTAAATGAGCAGTTCTTC. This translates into CASSIAGGLNEQFF.

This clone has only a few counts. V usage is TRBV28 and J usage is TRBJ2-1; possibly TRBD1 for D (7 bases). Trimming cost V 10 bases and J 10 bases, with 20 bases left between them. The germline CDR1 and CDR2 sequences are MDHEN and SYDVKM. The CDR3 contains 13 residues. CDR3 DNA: TGTGCCACACAGGGGACTCCATTCTTGGAGCAGTTCTTC. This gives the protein CATQGTPFLEQFF.

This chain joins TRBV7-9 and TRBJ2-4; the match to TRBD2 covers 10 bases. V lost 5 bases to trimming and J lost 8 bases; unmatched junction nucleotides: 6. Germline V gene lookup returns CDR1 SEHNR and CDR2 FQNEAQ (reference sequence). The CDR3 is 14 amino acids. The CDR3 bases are TGTGCCAGCAGCGCACCTAGCGGGGGTTACATTCAGTACTTC. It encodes CASSAPSGGYIQYF.

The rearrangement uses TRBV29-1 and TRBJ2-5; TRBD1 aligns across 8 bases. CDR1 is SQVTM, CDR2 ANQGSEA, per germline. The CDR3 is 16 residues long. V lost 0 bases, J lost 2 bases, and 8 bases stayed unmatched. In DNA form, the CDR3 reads TGCAGCGTTGAAGATAGGGACAGGTATGGGCAAGAGACCCAGTACTTC. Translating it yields CSVEDRDRYGQETQYF. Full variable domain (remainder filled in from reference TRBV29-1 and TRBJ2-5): SAVISQKPSRDICQRGTSLTIQCQVDSQVTMMFWYRQQPGQSLTLIATANQGSEATYESGFVIDKFPISRPNLTFSTLTVSNMSPEDSSIYLCSVEDRDRYGQETQYFGPGTRLLVL.

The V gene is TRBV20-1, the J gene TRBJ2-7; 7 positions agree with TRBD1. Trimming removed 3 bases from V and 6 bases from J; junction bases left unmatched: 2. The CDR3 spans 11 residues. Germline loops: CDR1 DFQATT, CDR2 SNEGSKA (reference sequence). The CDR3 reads CSARTGPEQYF. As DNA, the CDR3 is TGCAGTGCTAGGACAGGGCCCGAGCAGTACTTC.

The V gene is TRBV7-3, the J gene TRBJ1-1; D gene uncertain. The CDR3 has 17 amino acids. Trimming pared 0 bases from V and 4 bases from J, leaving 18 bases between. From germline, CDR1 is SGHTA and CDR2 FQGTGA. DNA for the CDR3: TGTGCCAGCAGCTTAACCGCGCCGTCGGCCTTGGGCACTGAAGCTTTCTTT. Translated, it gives CASSLTAPSALGTEAFF.